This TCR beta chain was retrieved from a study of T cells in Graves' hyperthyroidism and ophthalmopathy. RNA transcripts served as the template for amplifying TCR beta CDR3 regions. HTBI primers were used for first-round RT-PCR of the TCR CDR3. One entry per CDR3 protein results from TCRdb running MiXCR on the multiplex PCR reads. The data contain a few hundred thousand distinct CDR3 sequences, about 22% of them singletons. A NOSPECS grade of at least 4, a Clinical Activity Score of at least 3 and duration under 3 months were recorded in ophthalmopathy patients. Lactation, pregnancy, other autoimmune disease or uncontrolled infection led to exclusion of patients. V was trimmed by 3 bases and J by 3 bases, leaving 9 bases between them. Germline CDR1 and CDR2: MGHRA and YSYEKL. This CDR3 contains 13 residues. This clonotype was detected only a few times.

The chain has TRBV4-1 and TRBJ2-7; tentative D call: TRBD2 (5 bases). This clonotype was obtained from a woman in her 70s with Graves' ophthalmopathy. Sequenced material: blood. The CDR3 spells CASSQLRDYEQYF. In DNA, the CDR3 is TGCGCCAGCAGCCAGTTACGGGACTACGAGCAGTACTTC.